This T cell receptor (beta chain) is drawn from a study of control samples from healthy donors and cancer patients. Germline-derived CDR1 and CDR2 are SEHNR and FQNEAQ (reference sequence). Trimming cost V 5 bases and J 4 bases; bases outside gene matches: 8. The CDR3 is made up of 15 amino acids. Some clones are missing from TCRdb's copy, which holds only in-frame ones; the method was immunoSEQ multiplex PCR. The sample holds over 10,000 clones, about 92% seen once. The chain has TRBV7-9 and TRBJ1-2; TRBD1 agrees at 9 bases. The sample consisted of PBMCs. This clonotype was obtained from an elderly man with lung cancer. CDR3 sequence: CASSPTGGEGYGYTF. The CDR3 DNA sequence: TGTGCCAGCAGCCCCACAGGGGGCGAGGGCTATGGCTACACCTTC.